This T cell receptor (beta chain) stems from a study of PD-1 blockade in classical Hodgkin lymphoma. Study-wide findings and caveats: As was reported, newly diagnosed patients showed lower baseline TCR diversity than healthy donors did.

All trial patients relapsed after autologous stem cell transplantation. The CDR3 runs 15 residues. Trimming removed 4 bases at V and 4 bases at J, with 16 bases between. Germline CDR1 reads LGHNA; CDR2 reads YSLEER. TCRdb's table, derived via immunoSEQ multiplex PCR, lists solely in-frame clones and lacks some. The data show over 15,000 clones, roughly 87% seen once. As to this clone: What it recognizes is unknown.

The sequencing used peripheral blood mononuclear cells (PBMCs), collected before the second cycle of nivolumab. This chain links TRBV4-3 with TRBJ1-1, with D maybe TRBD1 (5 bases). This TCR derives from a human donor with classical Hodgkin lymphoma. CDR3 DNA sequence: TGCGCCAGCAGCCTCGAGTTGTGGGGGTCCACTGAAGCTTTCTTT. Translation gives CASSLELWGSTEAFF.